The entry below describes one TCR beta chain. TCRdb re-analysed the RT-PCR reads in MiXCR, keeping a single row per CDR3 protein. Counted here are 80,000 to 90,000 distinct CDR3 sequences, roughly 50% occurring once; the ten biggest clones make up roughly 64%. The data derive from a study of patients and donors after allogeneic stem cell transplantation. This CDR3 is 12 amino acids long. The V gene lost 6 bases and the J gene lost 5 bases, with 10 bases spanning the gap. Sequencing was done on a sample of blood, either unsorted or a sorted T cell fraction (not recorded which). The V gene is TRBV12-3 or TRBV12-4, the J gene TRBJ1-2; no clear D gene. This receptor was obtained from a human donor who was either an allogeneic HSCT recipient or a stem cell or donor lymphocyte infusion donor (not recorded which). It is not recorded whose cells these are; they may come from a transplant donor. CDR3 nucleotides: TGTGCCAGCAGCCGCGCCTTATATGGCTACACCTTC. Encoded protein: CASSRALYGYTF.